The entry below gives a single T cell receptor beta chain sequence along with its context. The source of the sample is a study of OX40 agonist ivuxolimab in advanced cancers. CDR1 and CDR2 (germline): LGHNA, YNFKEQ. V shed 0 bases and J shed 12 bases, with 12 bases lying between them. The CDR3 length is 13 residues. Here immunoSEQ multiplex PCR was the method, and the copy in TCRdb shows in-frame clones only, minus some. The repertoire includes 80,000 to 100,000 clones, approximately 91% of them detected once, and about 0.3% sits in the top ten. Sequenced here: CD4+ or CD8+ T cells sorted from blood, sampled in a trial of the OX40 agonist ivuxolimab. The chain is built from TRBV4-2 and TRBJ2-1, with D maybe TRBD1 (5 bases). This receptor was taken from an adult with an advanced solid tumor such as melanoma, head and neck, liver or kidney cancer. This CDR3 is CASSQDRGQGQFF. The DNA of the CDR3 is TGTGCCAGCAGCCAAGATAGAGGCCAGGGGCAGTTCTTC.